This record covers a single T cell receptor beta chain. This specimen comes from a study of blood T cell repertoires in COVID-19. Whole-study context: The origin of the acute and convalescent COVID-19 samples was the United States, Italy and Spain. PBMCs, B-cell-depleted T cells, or T cells were the source of the cDNA or gDNA that made up the material.

Trimming removed 9 bases from V and 8 bases from J; junction bases left unmatched: 7. This CDR3 spans 12 amino acids. Germline V lookup: CDR1 LGHDT, CDR2 YNNKEL (reference sequence). Here immunoSEQ multiplex PCR was the method, and the copy in TCRdb shows in-frame clones only, minus some. Of fewer than 150,000 clones in the sample, 84% were seen once. The chain joins TRBV3-1 (or the pseudogene TRBV3-2) to TRBJ2-4; TRBD2 matches at 7 bases. This receptor was taken from a human donor in a cohort sampled during active COVID-19. Sequencing used peripheral blood. In nucleotides, the CDR3 is TGTGCCAGTAAACAGGCGGGAGACATTCAGTACTTC. It specifies CASKQAGDIQYF.